Below, 7 T cell receptor beta chains from the same sample are listed, as sequenced in a study of identical twins. TCRdb recomputed calls from the 5' RACE reads with MiXCR, one row per CDR3 protein. Of under 350,000 distinct CDR3 sequences detected, roughly 8.6% appear once; the ten largest clones hold approximately 6.6%. This sample also appeared in a second study, on yellow fever vaccine responses in identical twins.

The specimen was CD8+ T cells sorted from blood. The receptors originated from a woman aged 18-29 years in good health.

The rearrangement links TRBV12-3 or TRBV12-4 to TRBJ1-1; unclear D gene. The CDR3 runs to 12 residues. V shed 4 bases and J shed 7 bases, with 10 bases lying between them. The CDR3 coding sequence is TGTGCCAGCAGTTCCATGGTGGGTGAAGCTTTCTTT. Encoded protein: CASSSMVGEAFF.

This chain uses TRBV7-9 with TRBJ2-4; D tentatively reads TRBD1 or TRBD2 (5 bases each). V gave up 6 bases and J gave up 8 bases, with 11 bases separating them. CDR1 SEHNR and CDR2 FQNEAQ come from the germline V gene (reference sequence). The CDR3 consists of 12 residues. The CDR3 DNA reads as TGTGCCAGCAGGGGGACCCCCGACATTCAGTACTTC. Its translation: CASRGTPDIQYF.

The V gene is TRBV7-9, the J gene TRBJ2-7, with D perhaps matching TRBD1 (6 bases). The CDR3 has 13 amino acids. Germline CDR1 reads SEHNR; CDR2 reads FQNEAQ (reference sequence). The germline V and J ends were trimmed by 5 bases and 3 bases, with 11 bases remaining between them. In DNA, the CDR3 is TGTGCCAGCAGCCTGACAGGCCTCTACGAGCAGTACTTC. Translating it yields CASSLTGLYEQYF.

This clonotype was counted at least ten times. The chain has TRBV7-2 and TRBJ2-2, with D perhaps being TRBD1 or TRBD2 (5 bases each). Germline V lookup: CDR1 SGHTA, CDR2 FQGNSA. CDR3 length equals 17 residues. Between the trimmed V and J ends, which lost 4 bases and 1 base, there was a span of 16 bases. CDR3 in amino acids: CASSSEVWGLNTGELFF. In DNA form, the CDR3 reads TGTGCCAGCAGCTCTGAGGTCTGGGGGTTGAACACCGGGGAGCTGTTTTTT.

The V call is TRBV15, the J call TRBJ2-3, with D possibly TRBD2 on 6 matching bases. CDR1 is LNHNV, CDR2 YYDKDF, per germline (reference sequence). The CDR3 has 15 residues. With 0 bases removed from V and 0 bases from J, the gap between germline ends came to 7 bases. The CDR3 DNA follows: TGTGCCACCAGCAGAGATCGGGAGAGCACAGATACGCAGTATTTT. Translation gives CATSRDRESTDTQYF.

The table lists this clonotype with a few counts. This sequence joins TRBV12-3 or TRBV12-4 and TRBJ2-2; tentatively, D is TRBD1 (5 bases). Trimming removed 6 bases at V and 1 base at J, with 9 bases between. CDR3 length equals 14 residues. The CDR3 region is CASSPTGNTGELFF. The CDR3 region has the DNA TGTGCCAGCAGCCCCACAGGGAACACCGGGGAGCTGTTTTTT.

There are a few counts of this clonotype. The chain carries TRBV18 and TRBJ2-2; no definite D call. The V end was cut by 4 bases, the J end by 7 bases, with 13 bases between. Germline V gene sequence: CDR1 KGHSH, CDR2 LQKENI. The length of the CDR3 is 14 residues. The CDR3 DNA is TGTGCCAGCTCACTGGCCAAGAAGGACGGGGAGCTGTTTTTT. The encoded protein is CASSLAKKDGELFF. Full variable domain (rest looked up from reference TRBV18 and TRBJ2-2): NAGVMQNPRHLVRRRGQEARLRCSPMKGHSHVYWYRQLPEEGLKFMVYLQKENIIDESGMPKERFSAEFPKEGPSILRIQQVVRGDSAAYFCASSLAKKDGELFFGEGSRLTVL.